Below, 10 T cell receptor beta chains from the same sample are listed, as sequenced in a study of blood T cell repertoires in COVID-19. Data came from immunoSEQ multiplex PCR; TCRdb stores just in-frame clones and leaves some out. This sample carries roughly 160,000 clones, 85% of them seen once, and the ten largest clones take over 5%. Input material: peripheral blood. All receptors derive from a woman between 45 and 65 years old with COVID-19, enrolled during active disease.

This clone has only a few counts. The rearrangement uses TRBV3-1 (or the pseudogene TRBV3-2) and TRBJ1-3; D not certain. The CDR3 has 14 residues. Germline lookup yields CDR1 LGHDT and CDR2 YNNKEL (reference sequence). V was trimmed by 3 bases and J by 1 base, leaving 7 bases between them. The CDR3 coding sequence is TGTGCCAGCAGCCAGAGGGAGTCTGGAAACACCATATATTTT. It yields the protein CASSQRESGNTIYF.

The chain couples TRBV2 to TRBJ2-7, with D tentatively TRBD2 (6 bases). There are 13 residues in the CDR3. The ends were cut back, 4 bases at V and 5 bases at J, with 12 bases in the middle. Germline CDR1 is SNHLY and CDR2 is FYNNEI. CDR3 nucleotide sequence: TGTGCCAGCAGTGTGGAGGGTATCGACGAGCAGTACTTC. Translation: CASSVEGIDEQYF.

The rearrangement joins TRBV28 to TRBJ2-7, with D tentatively TRBD2 (6 bases). The germline gives CDR1 MDHEN, CDR2 SYDVKM. V shed 10 bases and J shed 5 bases, with 18 bases lying between them. CDR3 length equals 13 residues. The CDR3 DNA follows: TGTGCCATCACCCGGCGGGGTAGCGACGAGCAGTACTTC. Translating gives CAITRRGSDEQYF.

V and J are TRBV19 and TRBJ1-5; D gene ambiguous. Trimming removed 4 bases at V and 3 bases at J, with 10 bases between. CDR1 is LNHDA, CDR2 SQIVND, per germline (reference sequence). The CDR3 sequence is 14 residues long. DNA for the CDR3: TGTGCCAGTAGTAACCGGGAGATCAATCAGCCCCAGCATTTT. It codes for CASSNREINQPQHF.

This chain connects TRBV7-9 to TRBJ1-4; 9 bases agree with TRBD1. CDR3 size: 15 residues. Germline lookup yields CDR1 SEHNR and CDR2 FQNEAQ (reference sequence). Unmatched junction bases numbered 8, after V lost 5 bases and J lost 7 bases. CDR3 loop: CASSKPGQGSEKLFF. The CDR3 nucleotides read TGTGCCAGCAGCAAACCGGGACAGGGATCTGAAAAACTGTTTTTT.

This sequence joins TRBV9 and TRBJ1-1; D not certain. The CDR3 is made up of 13 amino acids. V was cut by 3 bases and J by 0 bases, with 6 bases left in between. Germline V CDR1 and CDR2: SGDLS, YYNGEE. CDR3 amino acids: CASSGTLNTEAFF. The CDR3 bases are TGTGCCAGCAGCGGAACATTGAACACTGAAGCTTTCTTT.

V usage is TRBV7-6 and J usage is TRBJ1-1; TRBD1 aligns across 9 bases. CDR1 is SGHVS, CDR2 FNYEAQ, per germline. This CDR3 is 18 amino acids long. J was trimmed by 5 bases and V by 2 bases; bases with no gene match: 15. The CDR3 here is CASSLQDPEGQGNTEAFF. For the CDR3, the DNA is TGTGCCAGCAGCTTACAGGACCCAGAGGGACAGGGTAATACTGAAGCTTTCTTT.

The chain combines TRBV6-6 with TRBJ2-7; 8 nucleotides align to TRBD1. CDR1 and CDR2 (germline): MNHNY, SVGAGI (reference sequence). This CDR3 is 12 amino acids long. J lost 5 bases, V lost 7 bases, and 4 bases had no gene match. The DNA of the CDR3 is TGTGCCAGCAAAGGACAGGGCCACGAGCAGTACTTC. Residues: CASKGQGHEQYF.

J is TRBJ1-2 and V is TRBV7-9; 9 nucleotides line up with TRBD1. The germline V gene encodes CDR1 SEHNR and CDR2 FQNEAQ (reference sequence). The CDR3 totals 15 residues. V was clipped by 5 bases and J by 6 bases; unmatched bases: 10. CDR3 region: CASSPGTGSADGYTF. In nucleotides, the CDR3 is TGTGCCAGCAGCCCCGGGACAGGGAGCGCCGATGGCTACACCTTC.

The rearrangement uses TRBV21-1 and TRBJ1-6; the table names TRBD1, a call not compared with the DNA. TRBV21-1 corresponds to a pseudogene. The CDR3 runs 15 residues. CDR3 DNA sequence: TGTGCCAGCCGGGGGGGACAGGGCTATAATTCACCCCTCCACTTT. It yields the protein CASRGGQGYNSPLHF.